This T cell receptor beta chain was found in a study of blood T cells in healthy people across ages (dated by TCRdb to the mid-2010s). Looking at the study overall: In model experiments, template switching captured about one uniquely barcoded TCR beta cDNA molecule for every two T cells. The study measured age-related changes in TCR beta repertoire diversity using deep sequencing normalized with unique cDNA molecular identifiers. The donors were divided into four age groups: young (average around 15 years), middle-aged (around 41), aged (about 61) and long-lived (roughly 82). To avoid experimental bias, donors of different ages were randomly spread across the sequencing lanes. For two donors (one aged 18 to 30 and one aged 80 or older), the study analyzed two additional independent replicas of 1 million unique cDNA reads from the same blood draw.

The library relied on 5' RACE. Sequencing used an Illumina HiSeq 2500. A second 7 to 11 cycle PCR used a sample-barcoded 5' primer and a J-beta primer mix. Each TCR beta cDNA molecule received a unique molecular identifier from a template-switch 5' adaptor carrying 12 random nucleotides. At least 3 million CDR3-containing paired-end reads were obtained from each sample. The Mint cDNA synthesis kit, primed by a TRBC-specific oligonucleotide, was used to synthesize first-strand cDNA from all RNA. All cDNA was treated with uracil-DNA glycosylase and then went through a first 18-cycle PCR with the universal primers M1SS and BC2_uni_R. As for the authors' bioinformatics: Each sample was normalized by randomly selecting 1 million high-quality reads, each carrying a distinct molecular identifier. Instead of being binned into consensus sequences, reads that shared molecular identifiers were thrown out. MiTCR, with a Q25 quality threshold and the strictest error-elimination algorithm, was used for CDR3 identification, clonotype clustering and error correction. Lower-bound total TCR beta diversity was estimated with a nonparametric unseen species model using Euler transformation. The public sequencing data were trimmed at Q25 with fastp and processed into clonotypes with MiXCR by TCRdb, which kept only in-frame beta chains. Every CDR3 protein is listed once, alongside the most common genes and DNA of its rows. V and J calls and clone size were set by TCRdb, not the authors. In all, the sample holds about 970,000 distinct CDR3 sequences, and just over 50% of those were seen once. The ten largest clonotypes hold about 21% of the sample.

There are a few counts of this clonotype. The target of this receptor is not known. No qualities accompany the bases; no much larger clone lies one base away. The donors were under 40 Caucasian individuals from Russia, aged about 6 to 95 years, who were systemically healthy. Each donor gave ten milliliters of peripheral blood, collected into EDTA-treated Vacutainer tubes. PBMCs were isolated by Ficoll-Paque density-gradient centrifugation, with at least 7 million obtained per sample. Trizol reagent was used to extract total RNA from PBMCs, with at least 6 micrograms per sample. For every donor, an aliquot of PBMCs went through flow cytometry to measure the percentages of naive CD45RAhigh/CD27high T cells. Broad study findings and their caveats: Bulk unsorted PBMC profiling prevented conclusive comparison of naive and antigen-experienced compartments. Estimates of total diversity based on one million sequenced T cells were considered lower bounds and underestimates. The CMV infection status of donors was not known, potentially confounding age-related changes in expanded clonotypes. A strong correlation was found between observed TCR beta diversity and the percentage of naive T cells measured by flow cytometry. Observed TCR beta diversity per million T cells fell roughly linearly with age, and a significant reduction was already apparent by age approximately 41. Compared with the aged group, more naive CD4+ T cells, fewer expanded clones and increased TCR diversity were shown by the long-lived group, suggesting age selection.

Trimming leaves V shorter by 5 bases and J shorter by 5 bases, with the junction holding 3 bases beyond the gene matches. The CDR3 spans 14 residues, from the cysteine through the phenylalanine. CDR3 DNA is the only sequence kept; it has 42 bases, read in frame from the first base. The TCR was taken from a woman aged 55-69 years in good health. The chain employs TRBV12-3 or TRBV12-4 and TRBJ1-4; TRBD1 matches 9 bases in the middle. Sequencing was carried out using blood. The CDR3 has the sequence CASSRDRANEKLFF. Here is the DNA: TGTGCCAGCAGTCGGGACAGGGCAAATGAAAAACTGTTTTTT.